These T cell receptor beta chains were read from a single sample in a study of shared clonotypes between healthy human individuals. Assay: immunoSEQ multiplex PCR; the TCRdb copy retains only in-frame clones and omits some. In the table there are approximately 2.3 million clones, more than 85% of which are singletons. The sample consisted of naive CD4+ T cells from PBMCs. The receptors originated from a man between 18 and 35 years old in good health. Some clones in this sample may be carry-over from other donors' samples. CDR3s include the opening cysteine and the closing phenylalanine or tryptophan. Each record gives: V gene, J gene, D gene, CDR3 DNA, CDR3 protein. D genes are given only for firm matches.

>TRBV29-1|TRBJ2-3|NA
TGCAGCGTTAAGATGGACGGTGCAGATACGCAGTATTTT
CSVKMDGADTQYF
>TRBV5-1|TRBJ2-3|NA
TGCGCCAGCAGCTCCGTCACAGATACGCAGTATTTT
CASSSVTDTQYF
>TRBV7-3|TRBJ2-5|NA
TGTGCCAGCAGCTTAGCGGGAGAGACCCAGTACTTC
CASSLAGETQYF
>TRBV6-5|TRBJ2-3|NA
TGTGCCAGCCAGTATAGGGGGGGGCTAGATACGCAGTATTTT
CASQYRGGLDTQYF
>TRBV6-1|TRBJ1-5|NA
TGTGCCAGCTCCCAAGGGGAAGTGGGCAATCAGCCCCAGCATTTT
CASSQGEVGNQPQHF
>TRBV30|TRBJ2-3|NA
TGTGCCTTACTGAGAACTGGCTCCAGCGAGGGTACGCAGTATTTT
CALLRTGSSEGTQYF
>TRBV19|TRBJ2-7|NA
TGTGCCAGTAGTAAACTGAAGACTAGGCCGATTTTAGGCGAGCAGTACTTC
CASSKLKTRPILGEQYF
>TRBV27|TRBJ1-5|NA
TGTGCCAGCAGTTTATCCGTCCTACAGCCCCAGCATTTT
CASSLSVLQPQHF
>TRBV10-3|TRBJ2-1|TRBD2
TGTGCCATCAGTTGGGAAGGTAGCGGGGCGTTCTTC
CAISWEGSGAFF
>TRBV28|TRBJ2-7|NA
TGTGCCAGCAGTACGAACTACGAGCAGTACTTC
CASSTNYEQYF
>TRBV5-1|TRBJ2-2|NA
TGCGCCAGCAGCTTGGCCCGGCTAGTGGATGGGGAGCTGTTTTTT
CASSLARLVDGELFF
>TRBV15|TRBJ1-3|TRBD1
TGTGCCACCAGGATGGGACAGGGCGGAAACACCATATATTTT
CATRMGQGGNTIYF